The 22 T cell receptor beta chains listed next were all sequenced from one sample in a study of T cells in Graves' hyperthyroidism and ophthalmopathy. TCR beta CDR3 region amplification was performed from RNA transcripts. First-round RT-PCR with HTBI primers amplified the TCR CDR3 region. MiXCR, applied by TCRdb to the multiplex PCR reads, yields one record per CDR3 protein. The data contain approximately 410,000 distinct CDR3 sequences, about 13% of them singletons. The sample consisted of blood. Source of these receptors: a woman aged 18-35 years with Graves' hyperthyroidism.

At least ten counts were recorded for this clonotype. The CDR3 DNA follows: TGTGCCAGCAGAATGGGACTAGCGGGAGGAGGGTTGCAGTTCTTC. Translated: CASRMGLAGGGLQFF. The V and J genes are TRBV2 and TRBJ2-1, with 15 bases identical to TRBD2. This CDR3 has 15 amino acids. The germline gives CDR1 SNHLY, CDR2 FYNNEI. V lost 6 bases to trimming and J lost 12 bases; unmatched junction nucleotides: 9.

This clonotype was detected ten times or more. This chain joins TRBV28 and TRBJ1-4; 9 nucleotides match TRBD1. Trimming at V came to 5 bases and at J to 2 bases, leaving 18 bases not matched to a gene. Germline CDR1 is MDHEN and CDR2 is SYDVKM. The CDR3 has 20 amino acids. The CDR3, as DNA: TGTGCCAGCAGTCCCCTCATCCTACAGGGGGCCCGGGGGACTAATGAAAAACTGTTTTTT. It specifies CASSPLILQGARGTNEKLFF.

This chain joins TRBV9 and TRBJ2-1; TRBD2 agrees at 12 bases. V lost 4 bases, J lost 6 bases, and 8 bases stayed unmatched. The germline V gene has CDR1 SGDLS and CDR2 YYNGEE. There are 16 residues in the CDR3. The CDR3: CASSLSTSGSRNEQFF. The CDR3 bases are TGTGCCAGCAGCCTCTCGACTAGCGGGAGTCGCAATGAGCAGTTCTTC.

The V gene is TRBV29-1, the J gene TRBJ2-1; TRBD1 aligns across 7 bases. Trimming cost V 4 bases and J 4 bases; bases outside gene matches: 7. Germline V lookup: CDR1 SQVTM, CDR2 ANQGSEA. The CDR3 spans 14 residues. The CDR3: CSVVAGGRYNEQFF. The DNA of the CDR3 is TGCAGCGTTGTGGCAGGGGGTCGTTACAATGAGCAGTTCTTC.

The chain combines TRBV27 with TRBJ1-6, with TRBD1 as a possible D gene (6 bases). The CDR3 is 14 amino acids. CDR1 and CDR2 from the germline V gene are MNHEY and SMNVEV (reference sequence). Trimming left V 6 bases short and J 7 bases short, with 13 bases between. The CDR3 sequence: CASRHRVGNSPLHF. In nucleotides, the CDR3 is TGTGCCAGCAGGCACAGGGTAGGCAATTCACCCCTCCACTTT.

The chain employs TRBV18 and TRBJ2-7; possible D gene TRBD1, 5 bases. Trimming cost V 3 bases and J 3 bases, with 9 bases left between them. Per germline, CDR1 KGHSH and CDR2 LQKENI. The CDR3 contains 13 residues. The CDR3 reads CASSPRRDYEQYF. The CDR3 DNA follows: TGTGCCAGCTCACCCCGCAGGGACTACGAGCAGTACTTC.

This clonotype was recorded many times. This chain links TRBV28 with TRBJ2-3, with TRBD2 matching over 10 bases. V trimming: 7 bases; J trimming: 2 bases; junction bases outside the gene matches: 12. This CDR3 is built from 17 residues. Germline CDR1 reads MDHEN; CDR2 reads SYDVKM. This CDR3 reads CASKSGRANTITDTQYF. CDR3 coding DNA: TGTGCCAGCAAAAGCGGGAGGGCCAATACTATCACAGATACGCAGTATTTT.

The sample holds many counts of this clonotype. This sequence joins TRBV19 and TRBJ1-1; no clear D gene. The V and J ends lost 0 bases and 6 bases respectively, with 11 bases between them. Germline CDR1 and CDR2: LNHDA and SQIVND (reference sequence). This CDR3 comprises 14 residues. Written as DNA, the CDR3 is TGTGCCAGTAGTATAGATCGGACCAGCGCTGAAGCTTTCTTT. Protein product: CASSIDRTSAEAFF.

This rearrangement joins TRBV5-5 to TRBJ1-2; 9 nucleotides align to TRBD1. Germline V gene lookup returns CDR1 SGHKS and CDR2 YYEKEE (reference sequence). This CDR3 spans 15 amino acids. V was pared by 5 bases and J by 4 bases, with 9 bases of the junction left unmatched. CDR3 in amino acids: CASSLRTGVGYGYTF. The CDR3 DNA reads as TGTGCCAGCAGTCTCCGGACAGGGGTCGGCTATGGCTACACCTTC.

The table lists this clonotype with many counts. V gene TRBV30 combines with J gene TRBJ2-7, with D possibly being TRBD1 or TRBD2 (5 bases each). The V gene's germline CDR1 is GTSNPN and CDR2 SVGIG (reference sequence). The CDR3 totals 11 residues. Trimming stripped 4 bases from V and 6 bases from J, with 10 bases between. The CDR3 DNA reads as TGTGCCTGGAACCGAGGGGTCGAGCAGTACTTC. This codes for CAWNRGVEQYF. The whole variable domain, remainder taken from reference TRBV30 and TRBJ2-7, is SQTIHQWPATLVQPVGSPLSLECTVEGTSNPNLYWYRQAAGRGLQLLFYSVGIGQISSEVPQNLSASRPQDRQFILSSKKLLLSDSGFYLCAWNRGVEQYFGPGTRLTVT.

The genes are TRBV2 and TRBJ2-2; the match to TRBD2 covers 7 bases. The CDR3 loop spans 14 amino acids. CDR1 is SNHLY and CDR2 is FYNNEI in the germline V gene. J lost 1 base, V lost 7 bases, and 3 bases had no gene match. CDR3 in amino acids: CASTERGNTGELFF. The CDR3 DNA follows: TGTGCCAGCACGGAGCGGGGGAACACCGGGGAGCTGTTTTTT.

V usage is TRBV12-3 or TRBV12-4 and J usage is TRBJ2-4; D remains unclear. The CDR3 consists of 15 residues. V was pared by 3 bases and J by 0 bases, with 9 bases between. The CDR3 loop reads CASSFGLGAKNIQYF. CDR3 in DNA: TGTGCCAGCAGTTTTGGGTTGGGAGCCAAAAACATTCAGTACTTC.

The table lists this clonotype with many counts. The V and J genes are TRBV27 and TRBJ1-2, with 8 positions matching TRBD1. J was trimmed by 6 bases and V by 0 bases; bases with no gene match: 6. The CDR3 sequence is 15 residues long. The germline V gene encodes CDR1 MNHEY and CDR2 SMNVEV (reference sequence). The CDR3 region has the DNA TGTGCCAGCAGTTTATCACCAGGGGGCAAGAATGGCTACACCTTC. Its protein is CASSLSPGGKNGYTF.

Ten or more counts support this clonotype. This chain uses TRBV7-2 with TRBJ1-5; 7 nucleotides align to TRBD1. This CDR3 contains 16 residues. CDR1 and CDR2 (germline): SGHTA, FQGNSA. Trimming cost V 2 bases and J 8 bases; bases outside gene matches: 12. The CDR3 sequence is CASSLSFDRAAEPQHF. CDR3 sequence (DNA): TGTGCCAGCAGCTTAAGTTTTGACAGGGCGGCAGAGCCCCAGCATTTT.

This clonotype was counted ten times or more. The chain combines TRBV7-3 with TRBJ1-6, with D possibly being TRBD1 (5 bases). The V gene's germline CDR1 is SGHTA and CDR2 FQGTGA. V was clipped by 5 bases and J by 9 bases, with 11 bases between them. The CDR3 extends over 13 amino acids. The CDR3: CASSLSGSSPLHF. CDR3 DNA: TGTGCCAGCAGCCTTTCAGGGAGTTCACCCCTCCACTTT.

This clonotype showed up many times. This chain connects TRBV14 to TRBJ2-5, with D possibly TRBD2 on 5 matching bases. Germline CDR1 is SGHDN and CDR2 is FVKESK. The CDR3 is made up of 14 amino acids. V was cut by 4 bases and J by 5 bases, with 14 bases left in between. The chain's CDR3 is CASSPGGAWETQYF. CDR3 bases: TGTGCCAGCAGCCCCGGAGGCGCTTGGGAGACCCAGTACTTC.

This rearrangement joins TRBV28 to TRBJ2-5; D perhaps matches TRBD2 (5 bases). Trimming removed 8 bases at V and 5 bases at J, with 15 bases between. CDR3 length equals 13 residues. In germline, CDR1 is MDHEN, CDR2 SYDVKM. The CDR3 bases are TGTGCCAGCCCCTATAGCGTCGGGGAGACCCAGTACTTC. Its protein product is CASPYSVGETQYF.

This chain links TRBV9 with TRBJ2-1; D ambiguous. The V gene's germline CDR1 is SGDLS and CDR2 YYNGEE. The CDR3 length is 13 residues. Trimming pared 5 bases from V and 9 bases from J, leaving 15 bases between. DNA for the CDR3: TGTGCCAGCAGGACCAATGAAAGAGTTGAGCAGTTCTTC. As protein: CASRTNERVEQFF.

On this clonotype itself: The junction and the germline gene differ at one end; a read error may be behind it. The chain recombines TRBV4-1 with TRBJ2-5, with a possible D match to TRBD2 (6 bases). Germline V CDR1 and CDR2: MGHRA, YSYEKL. The CDR3 consists of 15 residues. CDR3 in DNA: TGCGCCAGCAACCAAGACGGGGGAGTCCAAGAGACCCAGTACTTC. It encodes CASNQDGGVQETQYF.

V is TRBV6-1 and J is TRBJ1-5, with TRBD1 matching over 10 bases. With V trimmed by 6 bases and J by 5 bases, 16 bases remained unmatched. Looked up from germline, CDR1 is MNHNS and CDR2 is SASEGT. This CDR3 has 18 amino acids. The CDR3 region has the DNA TGTGCCAGCAGCCCAACGCCGGGACAGGGGAAATTGGATCAGCCCCAGCATTTT. This sequence encodes CASSPTPGQGKLDQPQHF.

This clonotype showed up just a few times. The rearrangement joins TRBV20-1 to TRBJ2-1; D gene unclear. This CDR3 contains 13 residues. Trimming took 1 base from V and 3 from J, leaving 7 bases between them. The germline V gene has CDR1 DFQATT and CDR2 SNEGSKA (reference sequence). In DNA form, the CDR3 reads TGCAGTGCTAGAGCGGACCACTACAATGAGCAGTTCTTC. Translation gives CSARADHYNEQFF.

In its sample, this clonotype was seen many times. The CDR3 bases are TGTGCCTGGAGGCCTAGCAATTTAAACAATAACAATGAGCAGTTCTTC. Its protein is CAWRPSNLNNNNEQFF. The rearrangement joins TRBV30 to TRBJ2-1, with D perhaps matching TRBD2 (5 bases). The CDR3 totals 16 residues. Germline CDR1 and CDR2: GTSNPN and SVGIG (reference sequence). The V end lost 3 bases, the J end lost 5 bases, and 20 bases lay between the germline ends.